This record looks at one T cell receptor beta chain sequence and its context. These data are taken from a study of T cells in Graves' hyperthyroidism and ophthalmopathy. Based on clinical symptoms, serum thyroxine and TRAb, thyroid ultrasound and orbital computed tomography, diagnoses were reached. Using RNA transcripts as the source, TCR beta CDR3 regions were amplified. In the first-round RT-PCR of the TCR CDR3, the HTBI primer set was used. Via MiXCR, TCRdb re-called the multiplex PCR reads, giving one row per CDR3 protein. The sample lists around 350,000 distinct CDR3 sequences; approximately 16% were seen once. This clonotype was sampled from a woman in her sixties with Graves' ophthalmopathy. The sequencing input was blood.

In DNA, the CDR3 is TGTGCCAGTAAGACAGTGACAGGGGGCGGGCCCTATAATTCACCCCTCCACTTT. Its protein is CASKTVTGGGPYNSPLHF. The chain uses TRBV28 and TRBJ1-6; TRBD1 agrees at 10 bases. CDR3 size: 18 residues. V dropped 9 bases and J dropped 2; count of bases not matched to a gene: 13. From germline, CDR1 is MDHEN and CDR2 SYDVKM.